The present T cell receptor beta chain was sequenced within a study of cytomegalovirus exposure and HLA in healthy donors. As for the study in general: Early on, a data release was issued that held some 91 million unique TCRs from HLA-typed donors.

Whole-study results and caveats: In vitro assays verified that three CMV-associated chains recognized CMV antigens specifically. What a later analysis showed was that several of the most significant clusters appeared linked to common viral pathogens. Reports indicated that the classifier achieved high specificity and sensitivity in diagnosing cytomegalovirus status.

CDR3 size: 13 residues. The V and J ends lost 4 bases and 7 bases respectively, with 15 bases between them. CDR1 and CDR2 (germline): SGDLS, YYNGEE. The primer mix had 60 Vbeta and 13 Jbeta primers. Using immunoSEQ multiplex PCR, the repertoire was profiled, and TCRdb retains in-frame clones only, with some absent. This sample has roughly 150,000 clones, with 60% to 80% found just once. With respect to this clone: Its antigen is undetermined.

This TCR was sampled from a male donor in good health and CMV-seronegative. Specimen: PBMCs. The chain couples TRBV9 to TRBJ2-7; maybe TRBD2 (5 bases). The CDR3 DNA is TGTGCCAGCAGCCCGCGACCCGAGGGTGAGCAGTACTTC. Residues: CASSPRPEGEQYF.